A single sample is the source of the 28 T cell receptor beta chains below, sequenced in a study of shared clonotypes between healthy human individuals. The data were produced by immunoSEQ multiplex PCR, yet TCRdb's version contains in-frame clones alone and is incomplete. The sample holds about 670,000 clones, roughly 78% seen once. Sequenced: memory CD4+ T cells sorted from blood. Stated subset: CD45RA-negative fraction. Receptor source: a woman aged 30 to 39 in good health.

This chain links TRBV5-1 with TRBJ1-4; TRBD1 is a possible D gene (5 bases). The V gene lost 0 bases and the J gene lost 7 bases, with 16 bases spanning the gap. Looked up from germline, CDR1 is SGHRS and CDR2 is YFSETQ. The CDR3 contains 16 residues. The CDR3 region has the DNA TGCGCCAGCAGCTTGGCTTCGCAGGCTGGGGGTGAAAAACTGTTTTTT. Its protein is CASSLASQAGGEKLFF. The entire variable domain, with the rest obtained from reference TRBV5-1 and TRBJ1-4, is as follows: KAGVTQTPRYLIKTRGQQVTLSCSPISGHRSVSWYQQTPGQGLQFLFEYFSETQRNKGNFPGRFSGRQFSNSRSEMNVSTLELGDSALYLCASSLASQAGGEKLFFGSGTQLSVL.

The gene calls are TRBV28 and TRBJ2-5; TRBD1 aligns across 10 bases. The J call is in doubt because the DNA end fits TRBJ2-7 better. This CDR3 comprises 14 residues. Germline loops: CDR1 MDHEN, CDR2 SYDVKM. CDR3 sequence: CASSSRTGGGEQYF. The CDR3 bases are TGTGCCAGCAGTTCTCGGACAGGGGGAGGCGAGCAGTACTTC.

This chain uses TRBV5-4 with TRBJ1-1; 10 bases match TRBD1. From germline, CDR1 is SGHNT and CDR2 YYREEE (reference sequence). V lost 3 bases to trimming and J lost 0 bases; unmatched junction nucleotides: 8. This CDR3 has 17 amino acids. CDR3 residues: CASSSIDRGHVNTEAFF. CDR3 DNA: TGTGCCAGCAGCTCTATCGACAGGGGGCATGTGAACACTGAAGCTTTCTTT.

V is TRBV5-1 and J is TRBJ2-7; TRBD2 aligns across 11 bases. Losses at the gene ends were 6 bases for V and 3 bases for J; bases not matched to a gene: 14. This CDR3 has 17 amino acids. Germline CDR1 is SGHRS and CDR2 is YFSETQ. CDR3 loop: CASTSGASGRYGYEQYF. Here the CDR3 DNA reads TGCGCCAGCACCTCCGGGGCTAGCGGGAGGTACGGCTACGAGCAGTACTTC.

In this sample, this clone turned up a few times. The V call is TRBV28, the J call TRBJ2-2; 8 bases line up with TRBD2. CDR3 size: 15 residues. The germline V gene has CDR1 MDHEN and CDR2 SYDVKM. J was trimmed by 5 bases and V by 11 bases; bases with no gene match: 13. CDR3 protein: CASGGSLAGTGELFF. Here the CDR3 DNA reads TGTGCCTCTGGCGGATCGCTAGCGGGTACCGGGGAGCTGTTTTTT.

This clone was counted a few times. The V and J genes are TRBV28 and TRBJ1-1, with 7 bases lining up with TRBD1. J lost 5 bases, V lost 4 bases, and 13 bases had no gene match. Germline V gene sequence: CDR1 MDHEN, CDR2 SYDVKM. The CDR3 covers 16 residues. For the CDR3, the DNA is TGTGCCAGCAGTTCCCTGGGAGGGGGCGAGGAGACTGAAGCTTTCTTT. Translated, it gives CASSSLGGGEETEAFF.

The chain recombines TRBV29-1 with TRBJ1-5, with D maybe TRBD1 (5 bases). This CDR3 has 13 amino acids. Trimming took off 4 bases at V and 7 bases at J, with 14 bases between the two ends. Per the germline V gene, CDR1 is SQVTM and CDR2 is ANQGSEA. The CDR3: CSVGGRGDQPQHF. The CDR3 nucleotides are TGCAGCGTTGGAGGACGGGGGGACCAGCCCCAGCATTTT.

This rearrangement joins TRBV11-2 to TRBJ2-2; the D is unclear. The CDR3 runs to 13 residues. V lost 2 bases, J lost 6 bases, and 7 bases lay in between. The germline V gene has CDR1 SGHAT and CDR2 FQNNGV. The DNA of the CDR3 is TGTGCCAGCAGCTTACTGAATGCCGGGGAGCTGTTTTTT. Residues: CASSLLNAGELFF.

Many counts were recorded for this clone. CDR3 sequence: CASSDRGHVGYTF. CDR3 bases: TGTGCCAGCAGTGACCGGGGACATGTCGGCTACACCTTC. This chain connects TRBV21-1 to TRBJ1-2; the table gives TRBD1 as D, unverified against the DNA. TRBV21-1 is recorded as a pseudogene. The CDR3 runs to 13 residues.

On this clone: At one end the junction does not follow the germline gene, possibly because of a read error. The CDR3 protein is CASSEFLVRRSERFF. The CDR3 region has the DNA TGTGCCAGCAGTGAATTCCTAGTCCGCCGTAGTGAGCGGTTCTTC. This rearrangement joins TRBV2 to TRBJ2-1; D uncertain. Germline V gene sequence: CDR1 SNHLY, CDR2 FYNNEI. This CDR3 has 15 amino acids.

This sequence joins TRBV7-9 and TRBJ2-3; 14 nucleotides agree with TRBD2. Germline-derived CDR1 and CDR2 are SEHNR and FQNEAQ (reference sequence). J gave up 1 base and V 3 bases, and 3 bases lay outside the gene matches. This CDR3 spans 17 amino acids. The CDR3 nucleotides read TGTGCCAGCAGCTTGGGACTAGCGGGAGAGCGCACAGATACGCAGTATTTT. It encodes CASSLGLAGERTDTQYF.

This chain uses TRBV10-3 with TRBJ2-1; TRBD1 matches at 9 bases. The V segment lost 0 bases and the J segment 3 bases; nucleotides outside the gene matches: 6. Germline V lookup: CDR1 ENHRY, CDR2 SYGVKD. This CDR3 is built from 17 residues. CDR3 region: CAISESETGGGYNEQFF. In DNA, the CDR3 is TGTGCCATCAGTGAGTCTGAGACAGGGGGAGGCTACAATGAGCAGTTCTTC.

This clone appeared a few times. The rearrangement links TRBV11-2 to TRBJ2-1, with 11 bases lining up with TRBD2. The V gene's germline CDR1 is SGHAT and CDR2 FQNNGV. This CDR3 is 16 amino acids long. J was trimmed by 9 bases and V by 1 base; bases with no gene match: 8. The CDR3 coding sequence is TGTGCCAGCAGCTTAGTGACTAGCGGGATTGGTCTTGAGCAGTTCTTC. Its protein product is CASSLVTSGIGLEQFF.

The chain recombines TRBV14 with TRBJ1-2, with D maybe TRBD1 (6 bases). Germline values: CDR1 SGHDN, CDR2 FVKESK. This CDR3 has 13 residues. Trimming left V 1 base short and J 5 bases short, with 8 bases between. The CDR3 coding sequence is TGTGCCAGCAGCCAAGGGGACATATATGGCTACACCTTC. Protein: CASSQGDIYGYTF.

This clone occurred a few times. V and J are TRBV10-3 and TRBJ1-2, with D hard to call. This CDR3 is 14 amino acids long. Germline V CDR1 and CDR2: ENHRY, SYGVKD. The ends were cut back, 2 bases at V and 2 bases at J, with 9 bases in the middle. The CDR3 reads CAISEGRRNYGYTF. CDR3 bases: TGTGCCATCAGTGAGGGAAGAAGGAACTATGGCTACACCTTC.

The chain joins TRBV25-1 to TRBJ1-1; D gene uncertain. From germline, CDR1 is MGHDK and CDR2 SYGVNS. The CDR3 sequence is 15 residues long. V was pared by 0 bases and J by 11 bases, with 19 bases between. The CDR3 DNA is TGTGCCAGCAGTGAATATCTTGGCCGGACCTATCAGGCTTTCTTT. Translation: CASSEYLGRTYQAFF.

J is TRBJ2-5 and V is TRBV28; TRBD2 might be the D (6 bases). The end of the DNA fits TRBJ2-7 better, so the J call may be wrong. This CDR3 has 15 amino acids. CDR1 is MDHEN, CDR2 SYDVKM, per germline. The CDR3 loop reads CASSLDTGESYEQYF. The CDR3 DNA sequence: TGTGCCAGCAGTTTAGACACGGGAGAATCTTACGAGCAGTACTTC.

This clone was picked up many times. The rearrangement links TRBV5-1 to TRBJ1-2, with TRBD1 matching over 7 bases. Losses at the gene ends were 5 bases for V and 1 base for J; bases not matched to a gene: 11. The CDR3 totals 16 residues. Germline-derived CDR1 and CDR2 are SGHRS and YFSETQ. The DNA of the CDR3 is TGCGCCAGCAGACCGGGACAGCTTACTTTTAACTATGGCTACACCTTC. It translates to CASRPGQLTFNYGYTF.

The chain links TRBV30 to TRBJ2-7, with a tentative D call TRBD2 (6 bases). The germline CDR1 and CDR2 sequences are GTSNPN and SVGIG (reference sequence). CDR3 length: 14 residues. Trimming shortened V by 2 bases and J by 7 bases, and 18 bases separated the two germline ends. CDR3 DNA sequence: TGTGCCTGGAGTCCTCGGGAGTACGGAAGGGAGCAGTACTTC. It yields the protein CAWSPREYGREQYF.

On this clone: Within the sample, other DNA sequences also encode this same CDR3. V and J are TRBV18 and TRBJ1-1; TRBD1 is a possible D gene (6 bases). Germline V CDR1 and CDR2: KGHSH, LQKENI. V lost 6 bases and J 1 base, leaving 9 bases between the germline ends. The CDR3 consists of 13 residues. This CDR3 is CASSPGQNTEAFF. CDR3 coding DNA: TGTGCCAGCTCCCCGGGACAGAACACTGAAGCTTTCTTT.

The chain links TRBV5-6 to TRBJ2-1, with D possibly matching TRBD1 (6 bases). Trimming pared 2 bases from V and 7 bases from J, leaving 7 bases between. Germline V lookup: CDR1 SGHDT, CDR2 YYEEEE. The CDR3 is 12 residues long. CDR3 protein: CASSFTGNEQFF. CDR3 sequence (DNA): TGTGCCAGCAGCTTCACAGGGAATGAGCAGTTCTTC.

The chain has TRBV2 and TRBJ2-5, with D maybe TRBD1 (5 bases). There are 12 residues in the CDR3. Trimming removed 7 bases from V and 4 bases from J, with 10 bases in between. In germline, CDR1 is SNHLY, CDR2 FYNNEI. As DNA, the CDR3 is TGTGCCAGCACCTGGCAGGGAGAGACCCAGTACTTC. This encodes CASTWQGETQYF.

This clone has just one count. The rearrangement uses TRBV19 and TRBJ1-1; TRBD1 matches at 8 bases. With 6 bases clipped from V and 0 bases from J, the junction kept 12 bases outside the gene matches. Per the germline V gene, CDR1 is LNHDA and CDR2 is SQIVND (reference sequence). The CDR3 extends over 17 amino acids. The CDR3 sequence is CASSKLGTGIMNTEAFF. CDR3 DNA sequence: TGTGCCAGTAGCAAATTAGGGACAGGTATCATGAACACTGAAGCTTTCTTT.

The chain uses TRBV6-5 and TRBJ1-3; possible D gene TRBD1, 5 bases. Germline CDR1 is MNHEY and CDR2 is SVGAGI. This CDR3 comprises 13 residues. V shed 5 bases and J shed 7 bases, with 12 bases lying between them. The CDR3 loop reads CASSEGTENTIYF. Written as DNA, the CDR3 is TGTGCCAGCAGTGAAGGGACCGAGAACACCATATATTTT.

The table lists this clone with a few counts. The CDR3 sequence is CASSDRRAGAFSYEQYF. CDR3 DNA: TGTGCCAGCAGTGATCGGCGAGCGGGAGCCTTCTCCTACGAGCAGTACTTC. The chain carries TRBV2 and TRBJ2-7; 8 nucleotides align to TRBD2. V was pared by 3 bases and J by 0 bases, with 10 bases of the junction left unmatched. The CDR3 runs 17 residues. Germline lookup yields CDR1 SNHLY and CDR2 FYNNEI.

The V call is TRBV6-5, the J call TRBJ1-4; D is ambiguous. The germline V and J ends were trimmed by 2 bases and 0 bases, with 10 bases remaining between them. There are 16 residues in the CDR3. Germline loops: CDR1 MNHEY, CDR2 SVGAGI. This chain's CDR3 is CASSYRPGATNEKLFF. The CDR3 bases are TGTGCCAGCAGTTACCGTCCAGGAGCAACTAATGAAAAACTGTTTTTT.

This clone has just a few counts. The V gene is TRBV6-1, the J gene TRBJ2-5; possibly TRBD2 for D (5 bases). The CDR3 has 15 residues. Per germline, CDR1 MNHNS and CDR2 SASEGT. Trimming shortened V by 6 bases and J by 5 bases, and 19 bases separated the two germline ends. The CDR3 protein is CASRTLFEGIETQYF. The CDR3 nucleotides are TGTGCCAGCAGGACCTTATTTGAGGGAATCGAGACCCAGTACTTC.

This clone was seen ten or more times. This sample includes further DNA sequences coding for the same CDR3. CDR3 nucleotide sequence: TGTGCCAGCAGTGACAGGGGGGGCAATCAGCCCCAGCATTTT. Protein: CASSDRGGNQPQHF. The chain employs TRBV6-5 and TRBJ1-5; 9 bases align to TRBD1. The length of the CDR3 is 14 residues. Germline CDR1 reads MNHEY; CDR2 reads SVGAGI. V shed 5 bases and J 2 bases; nucleotides not matched to a gene: 1.